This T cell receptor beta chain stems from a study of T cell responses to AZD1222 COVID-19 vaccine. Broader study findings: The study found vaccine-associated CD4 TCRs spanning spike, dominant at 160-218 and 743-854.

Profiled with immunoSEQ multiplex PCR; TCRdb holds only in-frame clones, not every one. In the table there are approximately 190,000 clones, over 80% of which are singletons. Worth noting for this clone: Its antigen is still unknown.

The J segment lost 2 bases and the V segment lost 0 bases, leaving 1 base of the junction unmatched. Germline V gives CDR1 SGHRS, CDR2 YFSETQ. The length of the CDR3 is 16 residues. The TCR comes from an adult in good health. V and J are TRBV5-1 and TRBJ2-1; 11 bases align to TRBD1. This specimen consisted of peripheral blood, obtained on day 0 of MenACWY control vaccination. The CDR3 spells CASSLGGQGAYNEQFF. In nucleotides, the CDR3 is TGCGCCAGCAGCTTGGGGGGACAGGGGGCCTACAATGAGCAGTTCTTC.